The text below deals with one T cell receptor (beta chain). TCRdb keeps only in-frame clones here, not all; method: immunoSEQ multiplex PCR. The table shows approximately 100,000 clones, with roughly nine tenths occurring only once. This CDR3 is built from 15 residues. Germline CDR1 reads LGHDT; CDR2 reads YNNKEL (reference sequence). J gave up 5 bases and V 4 bases, and 8 bases lay outside the gene matches. This entry belongs to a study of blood T cell repertoires in COVID-19. Study summary: Spain, Italy and the United States supplied samples that represented acute and convalescent COVID-19.

The origin of this receptor is a woman aged 80 or over with active COVID-19. Specimen: peripheral blood. The rearrangement uses TRBV3-1 (or the pseudogene TRBV3-2) and TRBJ2-7, with 10 bases matching TRBD2. The CDR3 loop is CASSRSAGGLNEQYF. CDR3 in DNA: TGTGCCAGCAGCCGGTCAGCGGGAGGGTTAAACGAGCAGTACTTC.